A selection of T cell receptor beta chains follows, all from one sample in a study of T cell repertoires in cytomegalovirus infection. TCRdb redid the calling of the reads with MiXCR, one entry per CDR3 protein. The sample shows some 800,000 distinct CDR3 sequences, just under 30% of them seen only once. What these receptors recognize is not known. The sequencing used cultured CD8+ T cells from PBMCs, collected from culture after CMV antigen stimulation. The source of these receptors is a human donor in good health (CMV status not recorded). Some clones in this sample may be carry-over from other donors' samples. Both conserved end residues are part of each CDR3. Each record gives: J gene, D gene, clone size, V gene, CDR3 protein. The D gene is left open where the match is weak. Size tells how often a clone was seen (once, few, many) or the class of an expanded clone, and some rows leave it out.

TRBJ1-2 | . | . | TRBV11-2 | CASSGGREGGYGYTF
TRBJ2-1 | . | . | TRBV6-5 | CASSYFPGGAYNEQFF
TRBJ2-7 | TRBD1 | . | TRBV2 | CASSAGGVYEQYF
TRBJ2-7 | TRBD2 | few | TRBV7-8 | CASSLELAGESYEQYF
TRBJ2-3 | . | . | TRBV7-9 | CASSKEGQGTDTQYF
TRBJ2-7 | . | few | TRBV7-6 | CASSLARSRVVSYEQYF
TRBJ1-2 | . | . | TRBV9 | CASSHDIGEDGYTF
TRBJ1-2 | . | few | TRBV4-3 | CASSQGLADLFGYTF
TRBJ1-2 | . | . | TRBV20-1 | CSARDRGRPTNYGYTF
TRBJ1-6 | TRBD1 | . | TRBV27 | CASSIGTDNSPLHF
TRBJ2-2 | . | few | TRBV6-5 | CASSYSFLGGHTGELFF
TRBJ2-1 | . | . | TRBV15 | CATYRGNEQFF
TRBJ2-1 | . | . | TRBV4-3 | CASSQDLVVRDEQFF
TRBJ1-1 | TRBD1 | . | TRBV6-2/TRBV6-3 | CASSYPSDRENTEAFF
TRBJ1-3 | . | . | TRBV7-3 | CASSFDSGSGNTIYF
TRBJ2-3 | . | . | TRBV6-5 | CASSSKNRGTDTQYF
TRBJ2-1 | . | . | TRBV6-5 | CASSYSLAGVTYNEQFF
TRBJ1-4 | . | few | TRBV2 | CASLGDREKLFF
TRBJ2-1 | TRBD2 | . | TRBV4-3 | CASSPGLAGGQEYNEQFF
TRBJ2-1 | . | few | TRBV19 | CASSIDRVYNEQFF
TRBJ1-2 | . | . | TRBV6-2/TRBV6-3 | CASSGPRDNNYGYTF
TRBJ2-6 | . | . | TRBV6-2/TRBV6-3 | CASSYLRASTANVLTF
TRBJ2-1 | TRBD1 | . | TRBV10-3 | CANRGGTGAPNEQFF
TRBJ1-2 | . | few | TRBV6-5 | CASSYSESYGYTF
TRBJ2-3 | . | few | TRBV7-9 | CASRSPSTDTQYF
TRBJ1-1 | TRBD1 | few | TRBV6-2/TRBV6-3 | CASSYGTGEAFF